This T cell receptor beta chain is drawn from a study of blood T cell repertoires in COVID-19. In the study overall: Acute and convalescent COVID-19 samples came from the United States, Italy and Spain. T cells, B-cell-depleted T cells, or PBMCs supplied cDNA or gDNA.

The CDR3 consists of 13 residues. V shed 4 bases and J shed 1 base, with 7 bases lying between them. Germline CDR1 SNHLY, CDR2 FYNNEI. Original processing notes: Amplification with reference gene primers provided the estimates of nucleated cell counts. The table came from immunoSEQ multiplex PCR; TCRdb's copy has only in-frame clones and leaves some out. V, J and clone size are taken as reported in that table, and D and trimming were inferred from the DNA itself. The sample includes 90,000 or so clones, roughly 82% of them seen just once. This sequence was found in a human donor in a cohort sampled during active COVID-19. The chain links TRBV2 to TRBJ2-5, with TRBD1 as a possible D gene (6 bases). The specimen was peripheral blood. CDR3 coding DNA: TGTGCCAGCAGTGGGGACACCCAAGAGACCCAGTACTTC. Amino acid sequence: CASSGDTQETQYF.